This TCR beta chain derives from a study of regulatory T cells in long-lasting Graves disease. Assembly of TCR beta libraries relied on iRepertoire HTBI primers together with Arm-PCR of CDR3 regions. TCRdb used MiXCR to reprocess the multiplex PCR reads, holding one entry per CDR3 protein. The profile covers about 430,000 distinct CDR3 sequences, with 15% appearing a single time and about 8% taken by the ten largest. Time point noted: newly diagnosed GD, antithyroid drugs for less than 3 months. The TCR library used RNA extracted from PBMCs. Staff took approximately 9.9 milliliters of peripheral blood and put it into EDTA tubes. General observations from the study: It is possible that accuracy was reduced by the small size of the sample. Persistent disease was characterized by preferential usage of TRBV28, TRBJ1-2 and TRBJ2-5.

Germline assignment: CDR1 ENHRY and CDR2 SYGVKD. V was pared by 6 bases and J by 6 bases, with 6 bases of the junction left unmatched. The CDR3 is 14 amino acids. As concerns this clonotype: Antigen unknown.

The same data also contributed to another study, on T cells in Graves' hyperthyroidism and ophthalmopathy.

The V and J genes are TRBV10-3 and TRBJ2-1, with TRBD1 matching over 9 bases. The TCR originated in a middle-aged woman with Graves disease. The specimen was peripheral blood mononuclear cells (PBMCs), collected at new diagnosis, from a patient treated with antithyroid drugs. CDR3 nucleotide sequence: TGTGCCATCAGGGGGGGACAGGGTATCAATGAGCAGTTCTTC. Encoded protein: CAIRGGQGINEQFF.